This record looks at one TCR beta chain sequence and its context. J lost 7 bases, V lost 3 bases, and 5 bases had no gene match. Germline CDR1 and CDR2: MNHNY and SVGAGI (reference sequence). CDR3 size: 15 residues. This record comes from a study of T cells after somatic rescue of genetic block. The repertoire was sequenced with immunoSEQ multiplex PCR; TCRdb's copy has only in-frame clones and lacks some. Here the sample spans 70,000 to 85,000 clones, roughly 90% being singletons. The source of this sequence is a man younger than 40. The sequenced sample was peripheral blood mononuclear cells (PBMCs). The chain uses TRBV6-6 and TRBJ2-2; 10 bases are a match to TRBD1. The CDR3 spells CASSYRTGGDGELFF. The CDR3 bases are TGTGCCAGCAGTTATAGGACAGGGGGTGACGGGGAGCTGTTTTTT.